The 27 T cell receptor beta chains listed next were all sequenced from one sample in a study of T cell repertoires in cytomegalovirus infection. TCRdb itself ran the reads through MiXCR, one entry per CDR3 protein. The table shows 150,000 or so distinct CDR3 sequences, with under 8.5% occurring only once. The material sequenced was PBMCs. These receptors came from a human donor in good health (CMV status not recorded). Some clones in this sample may be carry-over from other donors' samples.

This clonotype was seen many times. The chain employs TRBV19 and TRBJ1-2, with D unclear. V was cut by 4 bases and J by 0 bases, with 12 bases left in between. CDR1 LNHDA and CDR2 SQIVND come from the germline V gene (reference sequence). CDR3 length: 15 residues. CDR3 in DNA: TGTGCCAGTAGTACGCCGACACTTGCTAACTATGGCTACACCTTC. It is translated as CASSTPTLANYGYTF.

The V gene is TRBV7-2, the J gene TRBJ1-1; D perhaps matches TRBD1 (5 bases). Germline V gene lookup returns CDR1 SGHTA and CDR2 FQGNSA. The CDR3 sequence is 16 residues long. V lost 1 base to trimming and J lost 4 bases, with 16 bases between them. The CDR3 bases are TGTGCCAGCAGCTTAGGGGGGGGAGAATGGGGCACTGAAGCTTTCTTT. As protein: CASSLGGGEWGTEAFF.

The chain links TRBV14 to TRBJ1-2; 7 bases map to TRBD1. The CDR3 runs to 16 residues. Germline trimming cut 3 bases from V and 4 bases from J; bases unmatched to any gene: 11. Germline loops: CDR1 SGHDN, CDR2 FVKESK. CDR3 DNA: TGTGCCAGCAGCCAGTTGAGACCGGGACAGCTCTATGGCTACACCTTC. This sequence encodes CASSQLRPGQLYGYTF.

This clonotype was detected many times. J is TRBJ1-1 and V is TRBV7-2; the D is unclear. V gave up 1 base and J gave up 0 bases, with 6 bases separating them. This CDR3 spans 14 amino acids. Germline loops: CDR1 SGHTA, CDR2 FQGNSA. The CDR3 coding sequence is TGTGCCAGCAGCTTAGAGGCGTTGAACACTGAAGCTTTCTTT. Amino acid sequence: CASSLEALNTEAFF.

This clonotype was detected ten times or more. The V gene is TRBV2, the J gene TRBJ1-2; the match to TRBD1 covers 10 bases. Losses at the gene ends were 4 bases for V and 1 base for J; bases not matched to a gene: 6. The germline CDR1 and CDR2 sequences are SNHLY and FYNNEI. The CDR3 is 16 amino acids. The CDR3 spells CASSVLRDRGNYGYTF. Here the CDR3 DNA reads TGTGCCAGCAGTGTCCTCCGGGACAGGGGTAACTATGGCTACACCTTC.

This clonotype occurred many times. This rearrangement joins TRBV7-2 to TRBJ1-2; D is possibly TRBD1 (5 bases). Germline V gene sequence: CDR1 SGHTA, CDR2 FQGNSA. This CDR3 is built from 15 residues. Trimming took off 3 bases at V and 8 bases at J, with 19 bases between the two ends. The CDR3 reads CASSFEPGRSVGYTF. CDR3 DNA sequence: TGTGCCAGCAGCTTTGAACCGGGACGGTCGGTGGGCTACACCTTC.

This chain uses TRBV10-3 with TRBJ2-7, with 7 positions matching TRBD1. Trimming cost V 2 bases and J 1 base; bases outside gene matches: 8. This CDR3 is built from 16 residues. The germline V gene has CDR1 ENHRY and CDR2 SYGVKD. The CDR3 DNA is TGTGCCATCAGTGAGCCAAGGACAGGAATATCCTACGAGCAGTACTTC. Amino acid sequence: CAISEPRTGISYEQYF.

This clonotype was counted at least ten times. V and J are TRBV7-2 and TRBJ1-3, with TRBD1 identical over 8 bases. With V trimmed by 4 bases and J by 3 bases, 5 bases remained unmatched. The germline V gene encodes CDR1 SGHTA and CDR2 FQGNSA. The CDR3 runs 15 residues. CDR3 in DNA: TGTGCCAGCAGCTCACAGGGGGGTCGTGGAAACACCATATATTTT. Protein: CASSSQGGRGNTIYF.

This clonotype occurred many times. V gene TRBV28 combines with J gene TRBJ1-2, with D possibly being TRBD1 (5 bases). This CDR3 spans 15 amino acids. V lost 5 bases to trimming and J lost 4 bases, with 17 bases between them. Germline CDR1 is MDHEN and CDR2 is SYDVKM. CDR3 sequence: CASSRAGTQGYGYTF. As DNA, the CDR3 is TGTGCCAGCAGTCGAGCAGGGACCCAGGGCTATGGCTACACCTTC.

This clonotype showed up many times. The chain couples TRBV7-9 to TRBJ1-3; no firm D call. Germline CDR1 and CDR2: SEHNR and FQNEAQ (reference sequence). The CDR3 covers 18 residues. V was pared by 2 bases and J by 0 bases, with 17 bases between. Here the CDR3 DNA reads TGTGCCAGCAGCTTACAGGTGCTTGCCGCTCGCTCTGGAAACACCATATATTTT. It codes for CASSLQVLAARSGNTIYF.

Ten or more counts support this clonotype. V usage is TRBV7-2 and J usage is TRBJ1-1; D not resolved. Trimming removed 3 bases from V and 3 bases from J, with 11 bases in between. The CDR3 covers 14 residues. Germline V CDR1 and CDR2: SGHTA, FQGNSA. CDR3 protein: CASSLKPRYTEAFF. The CDR3 coding sequence is TGTGCCAGCAGCTTGAAGCCGCGTTACACTGAAGCTTTCTTT. Combining the CDR3 with reference TRBV7-2 and TRBJ1-1 gives the whole variable domain GAGVSQSPSNKVTEKGKDVELRCDPISGHTALYWYRQSLGQGLEFLIYFQGNSAPDKSGLPSDRFSAERTGGSVSTLTIQRTQQEDSAVYLCASSLKPRYTEAFFGQGTRLTVV.

This clonotype was detected ten times or more. V is TRBV7-2 and J is TRBJ1-2, with no clear D. The CDR3 totals 13 residues. CDR1 and CDR2 (germline): SGHTA, FQGNSA. Trimming pared 1 base from V and 2 bases from J, leaving 5 bases between. The CDR3 region is CASSLGENYGYTF. In nucleotides, the CDR3 is TGTGCCAGCAGCTTAGGAGAAAACTATGGCTACACCTTC.

The V call is TRBV29-1, the J call TRBJ2-1; 8 bases are shared with TRBD2. The CDR3 has 13 amino acids. The V segment lost 6 bases and the J segment 2 bases; nucleotides outside the gene matches: 3. Germline V gene sequence: CDR1 SQVTM, CDR2 ANQGSEA. CDR3 nucleotides: TGCAGCGTCGCGGGGGGAACCTACAATGAGCAGTTCTTC. This encodes CSVAGGTYNEQFF.

This clonotype was seen ten or more times. This chain joins TRBV15 and TRBJ1-3; 7 bases are a match to TRBD1. The CDR3 runs 15 residues. The V segment lost 3 bases and the J segment 2 bases; nucleotides outside the gene matches: 4. Germline CDR1 reads LNHNV; CDR2 reads YYDKDF (reference sequence). CDR3 nucleotides: TGTGCCACCAGCAGGGGTGGGACAGCTGGAAACACCATATATTTT. Protein product: CATSRGGTAGNTIYF. The full variable domain, its missing parts supplied by reference TRBV15 and TRBJ1-3, is DAMVIQNPRYQVTQFGKPVTLSCSQTLNHNVMYWYQQKSSQAPKLLFHYYDKDFNNEADTPDNFQSRRPNTSFCFLDIRSPGLGDTAMYLCATSRGGTAGNTIYFGEGSWLTVV.

The chain joins TRBV6-2 or TRBV6-3 to TRBJ2-2, with TRBD2 as a possible D gene (6 bases). Deletions cut 5 bases from V and 0 bases from J, with 13 bases between. CDR3 length equals 16 residues. The germline V gene has CDR1 MNHEY and CDR2 SVGEGT. The CDR3 bases are TGTGCCAGCAGTCTCCGGGACTCCCCGAACACCGGGGAGCTGTTTTTT. Protein sequence: CASSLRDSPNTGELFF.

This clonotype appeared many times. The chain combines TRBV7-2 with TRBJ1-5, with D perhaps TRBD1 (5 bases). Trimming left V 5 bases short and J 4 bases short, with 9 bases between. In germline, CDR1 is SGHTA, CDR2 FQGNSA. The CDR3 has 13 residues. CDR3 sequence (DNA): TGTGCCAGCAGCCGGGACGGGAATCAGCCCCAGCATTTT. Amino acids: CASSRDGNQPQHF.

This clonotype has at least ten counts. The chain carries TRBV12-5 and TRBJ2-7; D is tentatively TRBD1 or TRBD2 (5 bases each). The CDR3 extends over 14 amino acids. Germline V gives CDR1 LGHNT, CDR2 FRNRAP. V was pared by 5 bases and J by 6 bases, with 17 bases between. CDR3 nucleotides: TGTGCTAGTGGTCCCTCGGGGCGCGGGTCCGAGCAGTACTTC. Translated: CASGPSGRGSEQYF.

This clonotype was counted a few times. The chain couples TRBV29-1 to TRBJ2-2, with 7 bases identical to TRBD1. Germline V gene sequence: CDR1 SQVTM, CDR2 ANQGSEA. There are 13 residues in the CDR3. In DNA form, the CDR3 reads TGCAGTTTCCGACAGGGCCGCGGCGGGGAGCTGTTTTTT. This encodes CSFRQGRGGELFF.

This clonotype was counted at least ten times. The CDR3 loop is CASSVGQGFQETQYF. CDR3 sequence (DNA): TGTGCCAGCAGCGTAGGGCAGGGGTTTCAAGAGACCCAGTACTTC. The V call is TRBV9, the J call TRBJ2-5; a weak D match, TRBD1 (6 bases). The CDR3 has 15 residues. Looked up from germline, CDR1 is SGDLS and CDR2 is YYNGEE. Trimming removed 0 bases at V and 2 bases at J, with 11 bases between.

The CDR3: CASNLGGGRTGELFF. CDR3 DNA: TGTGCCAGTAACTTGGGGGGGGGGAGGACCGGGGAGCTGTTTTTT. The chain has TRBV19 and TRBJ2-2; 7 bases are shared with TRBD2. This CDR3 is built from 15 residues. Germline-derived CDR1 and CDR2 are LNHDA and SQIVND (reference sequence). V lost 7 bases and J lost 5; bases outside the gene matches: 10.

This clonotype was seen ten or more times. V gene TRBV6-2 or TRBV6-3 combines with J gene TRBJ2-3; the D is unclear. Trimming removed 6 bases at V and 6 bases at J, with 7 bases between. Germline-derived CDR1 and CDR2 are MNHEY and SVGEGT. The CDR3 length is 11 residues. CDR3 sequence reads: CASSGRDTQYF. CDR3 nucleotide sequence: TGTGCCAGCAGCGGAAGGGATACGCAGTATTTT.

This clonotype has ten or more counts. The chain links TRBV20-1 to TRBJ1-2; 8 nucleotides agree with TRBD1. The length of the CDR3 is 14 residues. CDR1 and CDR2 (germline): DFQATT, SNEGSKA (reference sequence). Trimming at V came to 5 bases and at J to 7 bases, leaving 12 bases not matched to a gene. The CDR3 DNA is TGCAGTGCTGGGTGGACAGGGAATTCGCCTGGCTACACCTTC. It specifies CSAGWTGNSPGYTF.

In its sample, this clonotype was seen many times. This chain connects TRBV7-2 to TRBJ2-6; 7 bases align to TRBD2. J gave up 1 base and V 5 bases, and 5 bases lay outside the gene matches. The CDR3 totals 16 residues. The V gene's germline CDR1 is SGHTA and CDR2 FQGNSA. CDR3 region: CASSRQGGSGANVLTF. The CDR3 nucleotides are TGTGCCAGCAGCCGGCAGGGAGGGTCTGGGGCCAACGTCCTGACTTTC.

The rearrangement links TRBV5-1 to TRBJ2-5; D is unresolved. The germline V gene encodes CDR1 SGHRS and CDR2 YFSETQ. Trimming left V 0 bases short and J 2 bases short, with 2 bases between. The CDR3 has 12 amino acids. The CDR3, as DNA: TGCGCCAGCAGCTTGGATCAAGAGACCCAGTACTTC. This encodes CASSLDQETQYF.

This clonotype was observed a few times. The rearrangement joins TRBV3-1 to TRBJ2-7; D not resolved. The germline V gene encodes CDR1 LGHDT and CDR2 YNNKEL (reference sequence). V dropped 3 bases and J dropped 4 bases, with 7 bases sitting between them. The CDR3 has 12 amino acids. In nucleotides, the CDR3 is TGTGCCAGCAGCCAGCAAGTATACGAGCAGTACTTC. Its translation is CASSQQVYEQYF.

This chain links TRBV29-1 with TRBJ1-1; TRBD1 is a possible D gene (6 bases). The CDR3 loop spans 14 amino acids. V gave up 3 bases and J gave up 0 bases, with 11 bases separating them. The germline CDR1 and CDR2 sequences are SQVTM and ANQGSEA. The CDR3 reads CSVDRTGMNTEAFF. The CDR3 bases are TGCAGCGTTGATCGTACAGGGATGAACACTGAAGCTTTCTTT.

This chain joins TRBV2 and TRBJ1-4; D is perhaps TRBD1 (5 bases). The CDR3 runs 13 residues. V lost 4 bases, J lost 9 bases, and 12 bases lay in between. Germline loops: CDR1 SNHLY, CDR2 FYNNEI. This CDR3 reads CASSGQGVKKLFF. The CDR3 DNA reads TGTGCCAGCAGTGGGCAGGGAGTGAAAAAACTGTTTTTT.